This TCR beta chain was identified in a study of shared clonotypes between healthy human individuals. Looking at the study overall: Three CD4 naive, three CD4 memory, two CD8 naive and one CD8 memory plate were used per donor.

Only in-frame clones appear in the TCRdb table, and some are missing; sequencing was by immunoSEQ multiplex PCR. Of some 1,400,000 clones in the sample, approximately 97% were seen once. CDR3 size: 16 residues. Trimming shortened V by 0 bases and J by 0 bases, and 8 bases separated the two germline ends. Germline V gives CDR1 SGHAT, CDR2 FQNNGV. A remark on this clone: What it binds is not known.

Findings and limits, study-wide: Clonotypes shared by all four donors outscored non-shared clonotypes in generation probability.

Sequencing was carried out using naive CD4+ T cells sorted from blood. This sample's subset: CD45RA+ positively selected. This sequence originates from a man under 40 in good health. This chain links TRBV11-2 with TRBJ1-4; maybe TRBD1 (5 bases). This chain's CDR3 is CASSLDRGATNEKLFF. In DNA form, the CDR3 reads TGTGCCAGCAGCTTAGATCGGGGGGCAACTAATGAAAAACTGTTTTTT. Full variable domain (remainder filled in from reference TRBV11-2 and TRBJ1-4): EAGVAQSPRYKIIEKRQSVAFWCNPISGHATLYWYQQILGQGPKLLIQFQNNGVVDDSQLPKDRFSAERLKGVDSTLKIQPAKLEDSAVYLCASSLDRGATNEKLFFGSGTQLSVL.